This passage covers 3 T cell receptor beta chains from one sample sequenced in a study of blood T cells in healthy people across ages. For the second PCR, which ran for about 6 to 11 cycles, a sample-barcoded 5' primer and a J-beta primer mix were used. TCRdb processed the 5' RACE reads anew with MiXCR; each CDR3 protein has one entry. The repertoire holds some 1,800,000 distinct CDR3 sequences, 30% to 40% seen once, with under 25% in the top ten. The material sequenced was blood. Receptors were obtained from a human donor in good health.

V and J are TRBV20-1 and TRBJ1-2; D might be TRBD1 (5 bases). The V end was cut by 3 bases, the J end by 4 bases, with 12 bases between. The CDR3 spans 13 residues. From germline, CDR1 is DFQATT and CDR2 SNEGSKA (reference sequence). The CDR3 region is CSASSTRVYGYTF. The CDR3 nucleotides read TGCAGTGCTAGTTCCACCAGGGTCTATGGCTACACCTTC.

CDR3 DNA sequence: TGTGCCAGTACAGTAAGGGGTCCTTCCTACGAGCAGTACTTC. Residues: CASTVRGPSYEQYF. The chain is built from TRBV6-1 and TRBJ2-7; perhaps TRBD1 as D (5 bases). CDR3 length: 14 amino acids. With 9 bases removed from V and 1 base from J, the gap between germline ends came to 16 bases. The V gene's germline CDR1 is MNHNS and CDR2 SASEGT.

The chain uses TRBV7-8 and TRBJ1-2; TRBD1 matches 9 bases. Germline lookup yields CDR1 SGHVS and CDR2 FQNEAQ. After removal of 1 base from V and 6 bases from J, the junction contained 9 bases not matched to a gene. The CDR3 has 16 amino acids. CDR3 region: CASSLGYRGQGNGYTF. For the CDR3, the DNA is TGTGCCAGCAGCTTAGGATACCGAGGACAGGGGAATGGCTACACCTTC.